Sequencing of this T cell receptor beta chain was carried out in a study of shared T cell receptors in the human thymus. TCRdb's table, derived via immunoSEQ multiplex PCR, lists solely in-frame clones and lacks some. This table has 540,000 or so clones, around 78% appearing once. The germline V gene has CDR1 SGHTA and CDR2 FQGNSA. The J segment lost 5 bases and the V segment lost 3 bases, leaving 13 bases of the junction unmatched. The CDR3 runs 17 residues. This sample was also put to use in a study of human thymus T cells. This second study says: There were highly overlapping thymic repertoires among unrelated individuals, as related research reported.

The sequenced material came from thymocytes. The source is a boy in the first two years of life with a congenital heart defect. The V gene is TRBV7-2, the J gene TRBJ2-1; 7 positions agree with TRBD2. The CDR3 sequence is CASSFRPGGSVDNEQFF. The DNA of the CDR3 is TGTGCCAGCAGCTTCCGACCCGGCGGGAGTGTCGACAATGAGCAGTTCTTC.